The clone carrying this T cell receptor beta chain was seen more than once but under ten times. Its antigen is undetermined. Expressed TCRB transcripts were sequenced because the isolated RNA had all been reverse transcribed beforehand. Repertoires were generated with immunoSEQ multiplex PCR, while TCRdb's copy carries only in-frame clones and drops some. The sample lists about 400,000 clones, around 12% occurring once. The data derive from a study of beta chain features in type 1 diabetes. Study findings and constraints: A closer apparent resemblance between naive, central memory and Treg TCRB repertoires was seen in patients than in healthy donors. PCR might pick shorter templates more often, in the same way for patients and controls. A moderate, significant TCRB CDR3 shortening appeared in type 1 diabetes across four CD4+ subsets.

The sequence came from a man between 18 and 35 years old in good health. The specimen sequenced was naive CD4+ T cells from blood.

The CDR3 region has the DNA TGTGCCAGCAGCCCCAGCGGGAGGGCCGCTGAGCAGTTCTTC. Its translation is CASSPSGRAAEQFF. This rearrangement joins TRBV7-3 to TRBJ2-1, with TRBD2 identical over 10 bases. Looked up from germline, CDR1 is SGHTA and CDR2 is FQGTGA. This CDR3 comprises 14 residues. Trimming took 5 bases from V and 9 from J; bases not matched to a gene: 7.